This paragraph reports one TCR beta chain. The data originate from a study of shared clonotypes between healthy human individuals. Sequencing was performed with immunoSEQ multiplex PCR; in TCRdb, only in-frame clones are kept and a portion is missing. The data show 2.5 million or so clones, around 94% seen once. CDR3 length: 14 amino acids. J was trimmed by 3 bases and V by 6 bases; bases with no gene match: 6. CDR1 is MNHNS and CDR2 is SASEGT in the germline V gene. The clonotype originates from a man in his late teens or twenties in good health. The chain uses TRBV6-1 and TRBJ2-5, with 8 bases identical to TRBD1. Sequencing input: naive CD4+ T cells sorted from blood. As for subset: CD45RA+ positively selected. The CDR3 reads CASSFGTGKETQYF. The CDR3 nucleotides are TGTGCCAGCAGCTTTGGGACAGGAAAAGAGACCCAGTACTTC.